This T cell receptor (beta chain) was obtained from a study of blood T cell repertoires in COVID-19. Study in general: The analysed material was cDNA or gDNA that came from T cells, B-cell-depleted T cells, or PBMCs.

Which cohort a participant joined came from the clinical history participants gave. Methods used by the authors: Cell counts per sample came from amplifying reference gene primers. Repertoires were generated with immunoSEQ multiplex PCR, while TCRdb's copy carries only in-frame clones and drops some. V and J calls and clone size come straight from that table; D and trimming were deduced from the DNA. The data show about 480,000 clones, 70% to 90% seen once. Germline CDR1 SNHLY, CDR2 FYNNEI. Losses at the gene ends were 9 bases for V and 5 bases for J; bases not matched to a gene: 11. CDR3 size: 14 residues.

V gene TRBV2 combines with J gene TRBJ2-7, with 9 positions matching TRBD1. This TCR derives from a middle-aged woman who had recovered from COVID-19. Sequencing was carried out using PBMCs or T cells enriched from blood (not recorded which). CDR3 residues: CARGSGQGGDEQYF. The DNA of the CDR3 is TGTGCCAGGGGGTCGGGACAGGGAGGCGACGAGCAGTACTTC.